This TCR beta chain was sequenced during a study of blood T cells in healthy people across ages. Study conclusions and caveats: Possibly confounding the expanded clonotype changes was the fact that donor CMV status was unknown.

Caucasian, healthy and from Russia, the donors were aged between about 6 and 90. In regard to this clonotype: Its specificity is unknown.

Using a J-beta primer mix together with a sample-barcoded 5' primer, a second PCR was run for about 6 to 12 cycles. Carrying 12 random nucleotides, a template-switch adaptor labeled each individual cDNA molecule. From the 5' RACE reads, TCRdb called clonotypes with MiXCR, one entry per CDR3 protein. Altogether approximately 290,000 distinct CDR3 sequences are present, about 25% being singletons, with the ten largest covering roughly 28%. The J segment lost 4 bases and the V segment lost 5 bases, leaving 7 bases of the junction unmatched. Germline lookup yields CDR1 DFQATT and CDR2 SNEGSKA (reference sequence). The length of the CDR3 is 13 residues.

The sequenced sample was blood. The TCR originated in a woman in her 70s in good health. The V call is TRBV20-1, the J call TRBJ1-2; TRBD1 matches at 7 bases. The CDR3 region has the DNA TGCAGTGCTGTCACCGGGACAGTCTATGGCTACACCTTC. The encoded protein is CSAVTGTVYGYTF.